This entry lists 29 T cell receptor beta chains sequenced from one sample in a study of regulatory T cells in long-lasting Graves disease. As to time point: persistent/refractory GD, antithyroid drugs over 5 years with positive TRAb. From PBMCs, RNA was extracted and then used to make the TCR library. The authors built TCR beta libraries using iRepertoire HTBI primers and Arm-PCR of CDR3 regions. MiXCR, run by TCRdb on the multiplex PCR reads, gives a single entry per CDR3 protein. This table has 650,000 to 700,000 distinct CDR3 sequences, about 30% appearing once. The sample in question was peripheral blood mononuclear cells (PBMCs), obtained when the disease was refractory, from a patient treated with antithyroid drugs. The receptors come from a female donor with Graves disease.

A few counts support this clonotype. V gene TRBV29-1 combines with J gene TRBJ1-1; D is perhaps TRBD1 (5 bases). Trimming pared 7 bases from V and 0 bases from J, leaving 12 bases between. The CDR3 covers 13 residues. In germline, CDR1 is SQVTM, CDR2 ANQGSEA. The CDR3 DNA reads TGCAGCGCCTTAGACAGCATGAACACTGAAGCTTTCTTT. Amino acid sequence: CSALDSMNTEAFF. The whole variable domain, filled in from reference TRBV29-1 and TRBJ1-1, reads SAVISQKPSRDICQRGTSLTIQCQVDSQVTMMFWYRQQPGQSLTLIATANQGSEATYESGFVIDKFPISRPNLTFSTLTVSNMSPEDSSIYLCSALDSMNTEAFFGQGTRLTVV.

The genes are TRBV20-1 and TRBJ2-4; 7 bases are shared with TRBD2. Germline CDR1 reads DFQATT; CDR2 reads SNEGSKA (reference sequence). V lost 1 base to trimming and J lost 6 bases; unmatched junction nucleotides: 18. The CDR3 is 18 amino acids. The CDR3 here is CSARVGMGGPMGGNIQYF. Written as DNA, the CDR3 is TGCAGTGCTAGAGTAGGCATGGGAGGGCCCATGGGGGGAAACATTCAGTACTTC.

This chain connects TRBV30 to TRBJ1-1; 8 bases map to TRBD1. CDR1 and CDR2 (germline): GTSNPN, SVGIG (reference sequence). This CDR3 contains 16 residues. The J segment lost 1 base and the V segment lost 4 bases, leaving 11 bases of the junction unmatched. CDR3: CAWTGTGVPGNTEAFF. CDR3 nucleotides: TGTGCCTGGACCGGGACAGGTGTGCCCGGGAACACTGAAGCTTTCTTT.

This clonotype was seen a handful of times. The chain combines TRBV20-1 with TRBJ2-3, with TRBD2 identical over 7 bases. The length of the CDR3 is 13 residues. The germline V gene encodes CDR1 DFQATT and CDR2 SNEGSKA (reference sequence). V dropped 4 bases and J dropped 4; count of bases not matched to a gene: 5. The CDR3 nucleotides read TGCAGTGCTACGGGACTAATAGCAGATACGCAGTATTTT. It translates to CSATGLIADTQYF.

The chain joins TRBV2 to TRBJ1-6, with 7 positions matching TRBD1. This CDR3 contains 15 residues. After removal of 6 bases from V and 7 bases from J, the junction contained 9 bases not matched to a gene. In germline, CDR1 is SNHLY, CDR2 FYNNEI. The CDR3 DNA reads TGTGCCAGCAGCAAGGACAGGCGGTCGAATTCACCCCTCCACTTT. Protein sequence: CASSKDRRSNSPLHF.

To note about this clonotype: A much larger clone lies a single base off, so this may be a read error. CDR3 nucleotides: TGTGCCAGCAGGCGGGGGACATCCACCGGGAAGCTGTTTTTT. This gives the protein CASRRGTSTGKLFF. V gene TRBV2 combines with J gene TRBJ2-2; D might be TRBD2 (7 bases). The CDR3 covers 14 residues. Germline CDR1 and CDR2: SNHLY and FYNNEI.

This clonotype turned up a few times. The chain uses TRBV12-3 or TRBV12-4 and TRBJ2-7; 7 bases align to TRBD1. V gave up 5 bases and J gave up 6 bases; unmatched junction bases: 13. This CDR3 comprises 15 residues. The CDR3 DNA reads as TGTGCCAGCAGTAGGAATCGACAGGGATCGAGCGAGCAGTACTTC. This encodes CASSRNRQGSSEQYF.

V usage is TRBV20-1 and J usage is TRBJ2-5; D is possibly TRBD1 (5 bases). From germline, CDR1 is DFQATT and CDR2 SNEGSKA (reference sequence). CDR3 length: 13 residues. Trimming removed 6 bases from V and 1 base from J, with 12 bases in between. CDR3 sequence reads: CSATEETQETQYF. CDR3 DNA sequence: TGCAGTGCGACAGAGGAGACCCAAGAGACCCAGTACTTC.

This chain links TRBV12-5 with TRBJ2-5, with 14 bases aligning to TRBD2. Germline V gives CDR1 LGHNT, CDR2 FRNRAP. This CDR3 has 20 residues. The junction had 12 bases not matched to a gene; V was cut back by 1 base and J by 2 bases. The DNA of the CDR3 is TGTGCTAGTGGTTTGGCACCTACAGGGACTAGCGGGAGTAGGCAAGAGACCCAGTACTTC. It translates to CASGLAPTGTSGSRQETQYF.

This clonotype came up many times. This rearrangement joins TRBV7-2 to TRBJ1-2; D may be TRBD1 (6 bases). This CDR3 comprises 15 residues. Germline CDR1 is SGHTA and CDR2 is FQGNSA. Trimming removed 1 base at V and 8 bases at J, with 17 bases between. Here the CDR3 reads CASSLVGGPRLGYTF. As DNA, the CDR3 is TGTGCCAGCAGCTTAGTAGGGGGACCGCGTCTGGGCTACACCTTC.

This clonotype was detected only a few times. The chain has TRBV3-1 and TRBJ1-1; no clear D. V lost 4 bases and J 0 bases, leaving 15 bases between the germline ends. The CDR3 is 16 residues long. Germline CDR1 reads LGHDT; CDR2 reads YNNKEL (reference sequence). CDR3 protein: CASSPHPQPMNTEAFF. In nucleotides, the CDR3 is TGTGCCAGCAGCCCCCACCCCCAGCCTATGAACACTGAAGCTTTCTTT. Variable domain in full (rest from reference TRBV3-1 and TRBJ1-1): DTAVSQTPKYLVTQMGNDKSIKCEQNLGHDTMYWYKQDSKKFLKIMFSYNNKELIINETVPNRFSPKSPDKAHLNLHINSLELGDSAVYFCASSPHPQPMNTEAFFGQGTRLTVV.

The chain couples TRBV6-9 to TRBJ2-1, with TRBD2 matching 7 bases. CDR3 length: 12 amino acids. V lost 3 bases, J lost 12 bases, and 5 bases stayed unmatched. CDR1 is MNHGY and CDR2 is SVAAGI in the germline V gene. CDR3 loop: CASSYGGSVQFF. For the CDR3, the DNA is TGTGCCAGCAGTTACGGGGGGTCAGTGCAGTTCTTC.

This clonotype was seen repeatedly, ten times or more. CDR3 nucleotides: TGTGCCAGCAGTGAGACTCGCCAGGGGGGCCTTGTTGGCTACACCTTC. It translates to CASSETRQGGLVGYTF. The rearrangement joins TRBV2 to TRBJ1-2; 7 bases are a match to TRBD1. This CDR3 contains 16 residues. With V trimmed by 3 bases and J by 7 bases, 14 bases remained unmatched. From germline, CDR1 is SNHLY and CDR2 FYNNEI.

The rearrangement uses TRBV30 and TRBJ2-7; TRBD1 agrees at 9 bases. This CDR3 has 14 residues. Looked up from germline, CDR1 is GTSNPN and CDR2 is SVGIG (reference sequence). J gave up 1 base and V 3 bases, and 4 bases lay outside the gene matches. CDR3 amino acids: CAWRETGGSYEQYF. CDR3 bases: TGTGCCTGGAGGGAGACAGGGGGGTCCTACGAGCAGTACTTC.

The sample holds a few counts of this clonotype. The chain recombines TRBV6-5 with TRBJ1-1; no reliable D call. The length of the CDR3 is 14 residues. The ends were cut back, 2 bases at V and 1 base at J, with 8 bases in the middle. Germline loops: CDR1 MNHEY, CDR2 SVGAGI. DNA for the CDR3: TGTGCCAGCAGTTACGACACAGCGAACACTGAAGCTTTCTTT. This sequence encodes CASSYDTANTEAFF.

This clonotype was recorded a few times. The chain employs TRBV6-1 and TRBJ1-5; D gene unclear. The germline V gene encodes CDR1 MNHNS and CDR2 SASEGT. The CDR3 runs 15 residues. Trimming took 2 bases from V and 1 from J, leaving 9 bases between them. The CDR3 loop reads CASSEFRLSNQPQHF. The CDR3 DNA reads TGTGCCAGCAGTGAATTCCGGTTGAGCAATCAGCCCCAGCATTTT.

The chain joins TRBV6-1 to TRBJ1-2, with D possibly TRBD1 on 6 matching bases. Germline assignment: CDR1 MNHNS and CDR2 SASEGT. The CDR3 extends over 14 amino acids. V dropped 1 base and J dropped 8 bases, with 14 bases sitting between them. The CDR3 DNA reads as TGTGCCAGCAGTGAAGTGGCACAGGGAGGAGGCTACACCTTC. Residues: CASSEVAQGGGYTF.

Turning to this clonotype: This clone may be a read error of a much larger clone one base away. The CDR3 does not close with the conserved phenylalanine or tryptophan, likely indicating a read error. The rearrangement uses TRBV7-3 and TRBJ2-2; D is uncertain. V lost 5 bases and J 1 base, leaving 11 bases between the germline ends. This CDR3 comprises 15 residues. Germline-derived CDR1 and CDR2 are SGHTA and FQGTGA. This CDR3 is CASSTWTMNTGELFL. The DNA for the CDR3 is TGTGCCAGCAGCACGTGGACCATGAACACCGGGGAGCTGTTTCTT.

This clonotype was recorded many times. The chain joins TRBV28 to TRBJ1-4, with D hard to call. The V gene lost 6 bases and the J gene lost 0 bases, with 14 bases spanning the gap. The CDR3 has 16 amino acids. The V gene's germline CDR1 is MDHEN and CDR2 SYDVKM. In nucleotides, the CDR3 is TGTGCCAGCAGGCCTCGGCCCAGTACAACTAATGAAAAACTGTTTTTT. Translating it yields CASRPRPSTTNEKLFF.

The sample holds many counts of this clonotype. J is TRBJ2-7 and V is TRBV28, with D unresolved. The germline V gene encodes CDR1 MDHEN and CDR2 SYDVKM. This CDR3 spans 13 amino acids. V was clipped by 1 base and J by 6 bases, with 10 bases between them. CDR3 amino acids: CASSLYHVGEQYF. The DNA for the CDR3 is TGTGCCAGCAGTTTATATCACGTGGGCGAGCAGTACTTC.

The gene calls are TRBV9 and TRBJ2-7, with D maybe TRBD2 (5 bases). CDR3 length: 14 amino acids. The ends were cut back, 0 bases at V and 3 bases at J, with 10 bases in the middle. Per germline, CDR1 SGDLS and CDR2 YYNGEE. In DNA form, the CDR3 reads TGTGCCAGCAGCGTAGAACCAGGAGGCTACGAGCAGTACTTC. It specifies CASSVEPGGYEQYF.

This clonotype was picked up a small number of times. The rearrangement joins TRBV18 to TRBJ1-5; TRBD1 might be the D (6 bases). This CDR3 is 14 amino acids long. V dropped 3 bases and J dropped 5 bases, with 11 bases sitting between them. In germline, CDR1 is KGHSH, CDR2 LQKENI. CDR3 amino acids: CASSPTGTYQPQHF. The CDR3 DNA sequence: TGTGCCAGCTCACCCACAGGGACGTATCAGCCCCAGCATTTT.

This clonotype has more than one count but fewer than ten. The rearrangement links TRBV18 to TRBJ2-7; D unresolved. This CDR3 has 12 amino acids. V lost 6 bases, J lost 9 bases, and 15 bases lay in between. From germline, CDR1 is KGHSH and CDR2 LQKENI. The CDR3 DNA reads as TGTGCCAGCTCCCCCGAGGAACGAGCGCAGTACTTC. Residues: CASSPEERAQYF. Complete variable domain (other parts from reference TRBV18 and TRBJ2-7): NAGVMQNPRHLVRRRGQEARLRCSPMKGHSHVYWYRQLPEEGLKFMVYLQKENIIDESGMPKERFSAEFPKEGPSILRIQQVVRGDSAAYFCASSPEERAQYFGPGTRLTVT.

The gene calls are TRBV28 and TRBJ1-2, with a possible D match to TRBD1 (6 bases). Germline loops: CDR1 MDHEN, CDR2 SYDVKM. The V gene lost 5 bases and the J gene lost 4 bases, with 17 bases spanning the gap. The CDR3 sequence is 15 residues long. The CDR3 region has the DNA TGTGCCAGCAGTCCCAAGCACAGGGAGCTCTATGGCTACACCTTC. As protein: CASSPKHRELYGYTF.

The chain has TRBV20-1 and TRBJ2-7, with 10 bases matching TRBD2. Germline trimming cut 6 bases from V and 4 bases from J; bases unmatched to any gene: 6. The germline V gene encodes CDR1 DFQATT and CDR2 SNEGSKA (reference sequence). The CDR3 covers 13 residues. The CDR3 loop is CSALAGVGYEQYF. CDR3 bases: TGCAGTGCGCTAGCGGGAGTCGGTTACGAGCAGTACTTC.

A few counts support this clonotype. V is TRBV2 and J is TRBJ1-2; 7 positions agree with TRBD1. CDR3 length: 13 residues. Germline CDR1 reads SNHLY; CDR2 reads FYNNEI. V dropped 4 bases and J dropped 7; count of bases not matched to a gene: 6. CDR3 sequence: CASSGRAGGGYTF. In nucleotides, the CDR3 is TGTGCCAGCAGTGGACGGGCAGGGGGTGGCTACACCTTC.

This clonotype has just a few counts. The rearrangement uses TRBV19 and TRBJ1-5, with D unclear. The V and J ends lost 5 bases and 6 bases respectively, with 17 bases between them. The germline gives CDR1 LNHDA, CDR2 SQIVND (reference sequence). The CDR3 extends over 15 amino acids. The CDR3 reads CASSPSAPAGQPQHF. CDR3 in DNA: TGTGCCAGTAGTCCCTCGGCACCGGCTGGTCAGCCCCAGCATTTT.

The chain recombines TRBV15 with TRBJ2-7; TRBD2 matches at 9 bases. Germline V gene data show CDR1 as LNHNV and CDR2 as YYDKDF (reference sequence). Trimming took 1 base from V and 2 from J; bases not matched to a gene: 3. The CDR3 consists of 15 residues. The CDR3 DNA reads TGTGCCACCAGCAGAGGTAGCGGGAGTACCTACGAGCAGTACTTC. Translating gives CATSRGSGSTYEQYF.

This clonotype was counted between two and nine times. This sequence joins TRBV3-1 and TRBJ1-6, with D maybe TRBD1 (5 bases). Germline CDR1 is LGHDT and CDR2 is YNNKEL (reference sequence). The length of the CDR3 is 16 residues. The V and J ends lost 4 bases and 13 bases respectively, with 23 bases between them. The CDR3: CASSPETWTGKGPLHF. Written as DNA, the CDR3 is TGTGCCAGCAGCCCCGAAACATGGACTGGAAAGGGGCCCCTCCACTTT. Variable domain in full (rest from reference TRBV3-1 and TRBJ1-6): DTAVSQTPKYLVTQMGNDKSIKCEQNLGHDTMYWYKQDSKKFLKIMFSYNNKELIINETVPNRFSPKSPDKAHLNLHINSLELGDSAVYFCASSPETWTGKGPLHFGNGTRLTVT.